These 9 T cell receptor beta chains came from one sample sequenced in a study of Graves' ophthalmopathy and Graves' hyperthyroidism. RNA transcripts yielded amplified TCR beta CDR3 regions. First-round RT-PCR relied on HTBI primers, and a second-round multiplex PCR came next. Each CDR3 protein is one row after TCRdb ran MiXCR on the multiplex PCR reads. Of some 370,000 distinct CDR3 sequences detected, about 18% appear once; the ten largest clones hold roughly 2.3%. Sequenced sample: peripheral blood. Receptors originate from an adult woman with stable Graves' hyperthyroidism.

The V and J genes are TRBV6-2 or TRBV6-3 and TRBJ1-5; D is perhaps TRBD1 (6 bases). The CDR3 covers 15 residues. Trimming stripped 8 bases from V and 2 bases from J, with 16 bases between. Germline V gene lookup returns CDR1 MNHEY and CDR2 SVGEGT. For the CDR3, the DNA is TGTGCCAGCCGAGGGGGGGTGAATGGCAATCAGCCCCAGCATTTT. Protein sequence: CASRGGVNGNQPQHF.

This clonotype has ten or more counts. V and J are TRBV6-1 and TRBJ2-7; 7 nucleotides match TRBD2. Unmatched junction bases numbered 9, after V lost 4 bases and J lost 3 bases. The CDR3 length is 15 residues. Germline V lookup: CDR1 MNHNS, CDR2 SASEGT. The CDR3 sequence: CASSGRDYLFYEQYF. The CDR3 DNA reads TGTGCCAGCAGTGGTCGGGACTACCTATTCTACGAGCAGTACTTC.

This clonotype was recorded at least ten times. The chain couples TRBV27 to TRBJ1-5; a weak D match, TRBD1 (6 bases). Trimming pared 0 bases from V and 5 bases from J, leaving 8 bases between. This CDR3 is 14 amino acids long. Looked up from germline, CDR1 is MNHEY and CDR2 is SMNVEV (reference sequence). CDR3 nucleotide sequence: TGTGCCAGCAGTTTATCTGACAGGTATCAGCCCCAGCATTTT. Translating it yields CASSLSDRYQPQHF.

The chain links TRBV20-1 to TRBJ1-1, with a weak D call TRBD1 (6 bases). This CDR3 has 12 residues. V was clipped by 0 bases and J by 11 bases, with 13 bases between them. Germline-derived CDR1 and CDR2 are DFQATT and SNEGSKA (reference sequence). In DNA form, the CDR3 reads TGCAGTGCTAGAGAGGGGGCGATCGACGCTTTCTTT. This translates into CSAREGAIDAFF.

This clonotype was found many times. With a much larger clone just one base away, this may be a read error. The CDR3 does not close with the conserved phenylalanine or tryptophan, likely indicating a read error. The chain couples TRBV2 to TRBJ2-7, with TRBD2 matching over 10 bases. The CDR3 loop spans 14 amino acids. CDR1 is SNHLY, CDR2 FYNNEI, per germline. V shed 7 bases, J shed 0 bases, and the junction held 3 bases outside the gene matches. Written as DNA, the CDR3 is TGTGCCAGCACTAGCGGGAGCCTCTCCTACGAGCAGTACTCC. This translates into CASTSGSLSYEQYS.

This clonotype was picked up many times. This chain links TRBV15 with TRBJ1-2, with TRBD1 matching 7 bases. V dropped 3 bases and J dropped 6; count of bases not matched to a gene: 10. In germline, CDR1 is LNHNV, CDR2 YYDKDF (reference sequence). CDR3 length: 15 residues. The CDR3 DNA follows: TGTGCCACCAGCAGGGTCTCCGGGACAGCGGATGGCTACACCTTC. This codes for CATSRVSGTADGYTF.

The chain links TRBV6-1 to TRBJ1-2; the D is unclear. This CDR3 region has 13 residues. The germline CDR1 and CDR2 sequences are MNHNS and SASEGT. V was shortened by 0 bases and J by 5 bases, with 7 bases between the two germline ends. CDR3 residues: CASSEAWLYGYTF. The CDR3 DNA reads TGTGCCAGCAGTGAAGCGTGGCTTTATGGCTACACCTTC.

This clonotype was detected ten times or more. The J gene is TRBJ1-1, the V gene TRBV6-1; tentative D call: TRBD1 (5 bases). This CDR3 comprises 15 residues. CDR1 is MNHNS and CDR2 is SASEGT in the germline V gene. V was cut by 6 bases and J by 1 base, with 15 bases left in between. The CDR3 is CASREQDTPNTEAFF. The CDR3 DNA is TGTGCCAGCAGAGAGCAGGACACCCCGAACACTGAAGCTTTCTTT.

This clonotype has ten or more counts. The chain employs TRBV25-1 and TRBJ2-2, with 11 bases that match TRBD2. Germline-derived CDR1 and CDR2 are MGHDK and SYGVNS. The CDR3 is made up of 18 amino acids. V dropped 5 bases and J dropped 4; count of bases not matched to a gene: 12. CDR3 loop: CASSCSPGLAECTGELFF. CDR3 sequence (DNA): TGTGCCAGCAGTTGTTCTCCGGGACTAGCGGAATGCACCGGGGAGCTGTTTTTT.